What follows is one T cell receptor beta chain and its context. This CDR3 is 10 amino acids long. The germline V gene has CDR1 DFQATT and CDR2 SNEGSKA (reference sequence). Trimming removed 3 bases from V and 5 bases from J, with 5 bases in between. The source of the sample is a study of CD8+ T cells in alopecia areata. Study summary: Treated patients received oral tofacitinib, 5 to 10 mg twice daily. Tofacitinib dosing lasted 6 to 18 months, which was then followed by 6 months off drug.

In each case, RNA was isolated and then reverse transcribed into cDNA as the sequencing template. Sequencing was performed with immunoSEQ multiplex PCR; in TCRdb, only in-frame clones are kept and a portion is missing. There are 80,000 to 100,000 clones in the sample; roughly 41% occur only once, and approximately 1.5% lies in the top ten. The investigators collected lesional scalp punch biopsies and peripheral blood from alopecia areata patients. The receptor's source is a human donor with alopecia areata. This chain links TRBV20-1 with TRBJ2-7; D unresolved. The specimen sequenced was CD4+ T cells sorted from blood. The CDR3 bases are TGCAGTGCTAGTTTGGACGAGCAGTACTTC. It translates to CSASLDEQYF.